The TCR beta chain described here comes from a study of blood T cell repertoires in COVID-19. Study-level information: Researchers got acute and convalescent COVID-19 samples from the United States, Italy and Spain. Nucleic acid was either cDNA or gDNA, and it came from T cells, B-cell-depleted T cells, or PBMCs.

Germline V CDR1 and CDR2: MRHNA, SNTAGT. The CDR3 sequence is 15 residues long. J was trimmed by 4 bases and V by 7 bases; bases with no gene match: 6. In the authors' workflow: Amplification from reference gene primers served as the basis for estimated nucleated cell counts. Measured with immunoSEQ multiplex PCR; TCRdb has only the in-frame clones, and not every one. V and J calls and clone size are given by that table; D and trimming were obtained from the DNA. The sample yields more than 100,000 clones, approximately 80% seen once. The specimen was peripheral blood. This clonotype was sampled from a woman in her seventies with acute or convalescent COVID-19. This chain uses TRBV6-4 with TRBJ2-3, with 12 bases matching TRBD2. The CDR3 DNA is TGTGCCAGCAAGTCTAGCGGGGGGGCCGCAGATACGCAGTATTTT. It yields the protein CASKSSGGAADTQYF.